This is a list of T cell receptor beta chains from one sample in a study of cytomegalovirus exposure and HLA in healthy donors. Produced via immunoSEQ multiplex PCR; TCRdb's table is partial and in-frame only. Of some 100,000 clones in the sample, 77% were seen once. The sequencing sample was made of PBMCs. Source of these receptors: a man aged 35 to 55 in good health and CMV-seropositive. Each CDR3 is given with its conserved first and last residue. The D gene is left open where the match is weak. Only some rows state a clone size, as once, few, many or a class for expanded clones.

TRBV6-5	NA	NA	TRBJ2-7	TGTGCCAGCATCCCCAGTATTAACCCCTCGGGCGAGCAGTACTTC	CASIPSINPSGEQYF
TRBV6-6	NA	NA	TRBJ1-5	TGTGCCAGCAGTCCCGACACACCAACCCGTCTTCAGCCCCAGCATTTT	CASSPDTPTRLQPQHF
TRBV19	NA	NA	TRBJ2-1	TGTGCCAGTAGTATAGATCTGGCTGACAGTGAGCAGTTCTTC	CASSIDLADSEQFF
TRBV28	NA	NA	TRBJ1-2	TGTGCCAGCAGTTTATCCCCATTGGGGGGCTATGGCTACACCTTC	CASSLSPLGGYGYTF
TRBV4-3	TRBD2	NA	TRBJ2-1	TGCGCCAGCAGCCAAGGCGCCTTCGGGGGAGGGGACAATGAGCAGTTCTTC	CASSQGAFGGGDNEQFF
TRBV28	NA	NA	TRBJ1-4	TGTGCCAGCAGCTCCCCCTCGACAGCAGGGAATGAAAAACTGTTTTTT	CASSSPSTAGNEKLFF
TRBV6-4	TRBD1	few	TRBJ1-6	TGTGCCAGCAGTGAGGGACAGGGCAATTCACCCCTCCACTTT	CASSEGQGNSPLHF
TRBV7-2	TRBD1	NA	TRBJ2-7	TGTGCCAGCAGCACCGGGACAGGCTACGAGCAGTACTTC	CASSTGTGYEQYF
TRBV2	NA	once	TRBJ2-5	TGTGCCAGGCGTTCCGGGGTCCCCCAAGAGACCCAGTACTTC	CARRSGVPQETQYF
TRBV6-5	NA	NA	TRBJ1-6	TGTGCCAGCAGTTACCTGCAGAAAAATTCACCCCTCCACTTT	CASSYLQKNSPLHF
TRBV5-6	NA	NA	TRBJ2-5	TGTGCCAGCAGCTTCCGGGGTAGGGAGACCCAGTACTTC	CASSFRGRETQYF
TRBV5-1	NA	NA	TRBJ1-1	TGCGCCAGCAGCTTGGAAGGCAGGGGTACTGAAGCTTTCTTT	CASSLEGRGTEAFF
TRBV6-5	NA	NA	TRBJ2-2	TGTGCCAGCAGTTACGGAGTAGGCGATGGCACCGGGGAGCTGTTTTTT	CASSYGVGDGTGELFF
TRBV19	TRBD1	NA	TRBJ2-1	TGTGCCAGTAACCGGGACAGGGGCGATGAGCAGTTCTTC	CASNRDRGDEQFF
TRBV5-4	NA	NA	TRBJ2-1	TGTGCCAGCACCGTGACTAGGGGGGGAGGGCTCTCCTACAATGAGCAGTTCTTC	CASTVTRGGGLSYNEQFF
TRBV2	TRBD1	NA	TRBJ2-5	TGTGCCAGCAGGCGGGACAGGGACGCGCAGTACTTC	CASRRDRDAQYF
TRBV6-5	TRBD1	NA	TRBJ1-5	TGTGCCAGCAGTCTGGGACAGGGGAATCAGCCCCAGCATTTT	CASSLGQGNQPQHF